This T cell receptor (beta chain) emerged from a study of CD8+ T cells in alopecia areata. Specified treatment: oral pan-JAK inhibitor, 5-10 mg twice daily. This CDR3 is built from 13 residues. Germline loops: CDR1 MGHDK, CDR2 SYGVNS. The ends were cut back, 8 bases at V and 8 bases at J, with 15 bases in the middle. Extracted RNA was reverse transcribed into cDNA, the sequencing template. TCRdb's copy holds only in-frame clones and misses some; the assay was immunoSEQ multiplex PCR. The table records about 200,000 clones, roughly three fifths of them present only once. The material sequenced was CD4+ T cells sorted from blood, taken at week 4, from a patient treated with tofacitinib. V gene TRBV25-1 combines with J gene TRBJ1-4, with D possibly being TRBD1 (5 bases). The receptor was derived from a human donor with alopecia areata. The CDR3 nucleotides read TGTGCCAGCTCCGGGACTTCCACCGAAAAACTGTTTTTT. This gives the protein CASSGTSTEKLFF. The full variable domain, completed using reference TRBV25-1 and TRBJ1-4, is EADIYQTPRYLVIGTGKKITLECSQTMGHDKMYWYQQDPGMELHLIHYSYGVNSTEKGDLSSESTVSRIRTEHFPLTLESARPSHTSQYLCASSGTSTEKLFFGSGTQLSVL.